The entry below gives a single T cell receptor (beta chain) sequence along with its context. Its antigen is unidentified. The CDR3 runs to 13 residues. Between the trimmed V and J ends, which lost 0 bases and 6 bases, there was a span of 6 bases. The germline V gene has CDR1 LGHNA and CDR2 YNFKEQ. This sample was taken from a study of Ad26.COV2.S vaccination and SARS-CoV-2 variants. The wider study: Ad26.COV2.S shots went into the muscle once or twice, 56 days apart. Overall study findings and caveats: Marked by substantial breadth, spike-specific CD8+ and CD4+ T cell responses were reportedly seen after vaccination. Vaccine and placebo groups showed comparable non-spike TCR breadth. Analyses that measured TCR breadth and depth may have underestimated total T cell responses.

Treatment indicated: about 20 received Ad26.COV2.S at low or high dose, single or two shots; five or six received placebo; per-sample allocation not given. The samples date from day 63 after the first vaccine or placebo injection. Data came from immunoSEQ multiplex PCR; TCRdb stores just in-frame clones and leaves some out. The sample holds about 350,000 clones; more than 75% are singletons and the top ten take around 3.5%. The V gene is TRBV4-2, the J gene TRBJ2-1; no clear D. Source: peripheral blood, taken in a trial of Ad26.COV2.S vaccine versus placebo. The clonotype originates from a person between 18 and 65 years old who received the Ad26.COV2.S COVID-19 vaccine or a placebo. CDR3 bases: TGTGCCAGCAGCCAAGATACCGGCAATGAGCAGTTCTTC. Translation: CASSQDTGNEQFF.